These 2 T cell receptor beta chains were all obtained from the same sample, sequenced in a study of technical replicates of blood from a handful of donors. The repertoire was sequenced with immunoSEQ multiplex PCR; TCRdb's copy has only in-frame clones and lacks some. The table records over 50,000 clones, approximately 84% of them present only once. The sequencing sample was made of PBMCs. These receptors were taken from a human donor in good health. Some clones in this sample may be carry-over from other donors' samples.

In this sample, this clone turned up once. DNA of the CDR3: TGCGCCAGCATTAATGAAGTGACAGACAACAATGAGCAGTTCTTC. Encoded protein: CASINEVTDNNEQFF. The chain combines TRBV23-1 with TRBJ2-1, with D possibly TRBD1 on 5 matching bases. TRBV23-1 is designated an ORF whose function remains uncertain. V lost 7 bases, J lost 5 bases, and 18 bases lay in between. CDR3 length: 15 residues.

The rearrangement uses TRBV6-5 and TRBJ2-1; the match to TRBD2 covers 13 bases. Per the germline V gene, CDR1 is MNHEY and CDR2 is SVGAGI. CDR3 length: 15 amino acids. V lost 5 bases to trimming and J lost 9 bases; unmatched junction nucleotides: 7. CDR3 coding DNA: TGTGCCAGCAGTAGAGCGGGACTAGCGGGAAGTGAGCAGTTCTTC. This codes for CASSRAGLAGSEQFF.